Following are 9 T cell receptor beta chains from one sample sequenced in a study of memory B cells and T cells in multiple sclerosis. Which antigens these TCRs recognize remains unknown. Stimulus-free culture yielded autoproliferating CFSE-dim and non-proliferating CFSE-high T cells, each sequenced separately. Replicate wells were pooled after 7 days of stimulus-free culture of some 50 million CFSE-labeled PBMCs. Assay used: immunoSEQ multiplex PCR; TCRdb lists only in-frame clones, some missing. The sample shows around 30,000 clones, about 82% of them seen only once. Material: PBMCs from blood kept in culture. The receptors derive from a human donor with multiple sclerosis.

The CDR3: CALYISGANVLTF. The CDR3 bases are TGTGCCTTATACATCTCTGGGGCCAACGTCCTGACTTTC. This rearrangement joins TRBV30 to TRBJ2-6; D remains ambiguous. CDR3 length equals 13 residues. The V gene lost 7 bases and the J gene lost 0 bases, with 7 bases spanning the gap. The germline V gene has CDR1 GTSNPN and CDR2 SVGIG (reference sequence).

Only one count was recorded for this clone. V gene TRBV28 combines with J gene TRBJ1-2; D is ambiguous. Looked up from germline, CDR1 is MDHEN and CDR2 is SYDVKM. V dropped 5 bases and J dropped 0 bases, with 10 bases sitting between them. This CDR3 is built from 14 residues. In DNA form, the CDR3 reads TGTGCCAGCAGTCCTCCGGGAGCTAACTATGGCTACACCTTC. Translated: CASSPPGANYGYTF.

This rearrangement joins TRBV28 to TRBJ1-2; the match to TRBD1 covers 7 bases. Per germline, CDR1 MDHEN and CDR2 SYDVKM. The CDR3 is 13 amino acids. J lost 0 bases, V lost 6 bases, and 1 base had no gene match. The CDR3 protein is CASSGQANYGYTF. DNA of the CDR3: TGTGCCAGCAGCGGACAGGCTAACTATGGCTACACCTTC.

The gene calls are TRBV7-9 and TRBJ2-7; no firm D call. V was shortened by 1 base and J by 3 bases, with 4 bases between the two germline ends. Germline CDR1 and CDR2: SEHNR and FQNEAQ (reference sequence). The CDR3 covers 12 residues. The CDR3 region is CASSLGVYEQYF. The CDR3 region has the DNA TGTGCCAGCAGCTTAGGAGTCTACGAGCAGTACTTC.

The chain links TRBV7-2 to TRBJ1-1; D unclear. The V end lost 5 bases, the J end lost 1 base, and 8 bases lay between the germline ends. From germline, CDR1 is SGHTA and CDR2 FQGNSA. The CDR3 covers 13 residues. In nucleotides, the CDR3 is TGTGCCAGCAGCGAACAGCCGAACACTGAAGCTTTCTTT. As protein: CASSEQPNTEAFF.

This clone came up a few times. The chain joins TRBV28 to TRBJ2-1; 8 nucleotides align to TRBD2. There are 15 residues in the CDR3. Unmatched junction bases numbered 16, after V lost 6 bases and J lost 12 bases. Per germline, CDR1 MDHEN and CDR2 SYDVKM. The CDR3 region has the DNA TGTGCCAGCAGCCAACCGGGACTAGACTTGCGGTGGCAGTTCTTC. It is translated as CASSQPGLDLRWQFF.

V gene TRBV6-6 combines with J gene TRBJ2-5, with D tentatively TRBD1 (6 bases). V lost 7 bases to trimming and J lost 4 bases, with 7 bases between them. The CDR3 runs to 11 residues. Germline loops: CDR1 MNHNY, CDR2 SVGAGI (reference sequence). CDR3 in amino acids: CASIRGETQYF. The CDR3, as DNA: TGTGCCAGCATCAGGGGAGAGACCCAGTACTTC.

This chain uses TRBV6-1 with TRBJ2-1; the match to TRBD2 covers 13 bases. The CDR3 runs 14 residues. Per germline, CDR1 MNHNS and CDR2 SASEGT. V was pared by 6 bases and J by 5 bases, with 1 base of the junction left unmatched. The CDR3 is CASRGLAGDNEQFF. For the CDR3, the DNA is TGTGCCAGCAGAGGACTAGCGGGAGACAATGAGCAGTTCTTC.

The genes are TRBV7-3 and TRBJ2-6; 10 bases are shared with TRBD1. Germline-derived CDR1 and CDR2 are SGHTA and FQGTGA. The CDR3 runs 18 residues. The V and J ends lost 5 bases and 0 bases, in that order; junction bases with no gene match: 7. CDR3 residues: CASSPMTGGVSGANVLTF. CDR3 coding DNA: TGTGCCAGCAGCCCGATGACAGGGGGCGTCTCTGGGGCCAACGTCCTGACTTTC.